This TCR beta chain was observed in a study of T cell responses to AZD1222 COVID-19 vaccine. Study results and caveats: Donors, mostly white British, included more females; clonal diversity was possibly underestimated.

Notes on this clone: What it binds is not known.

The germline V gene has CDR1 SGHDT and CDR2 YYEEEE. Trimming took 2 bases from V and 1 from J; bases not matched to a gene: 2. This CDR3 has 15 residues. Data came from immunoSEQ multiplex PCR; TCRdb stores just in-frame clones and leaves some out. The sample comprises approximately 110,000 clones, around 89% of which are singletons, and 2% to 3% rests with the top ten. This TCR derives from an adult in good health. Sequenced material: peripheral blood, taken on day 0 of AZD1222 vaccination. This chain connects TRBV5-6 to TRBJ2-1; 8 bases line up with TRBD1. CDR3 loop: CASSFRTGSYNEQFF. The CDR3 region has the DNA TGTGCCAGCAGCTTCCGGACAGGGTCCTACAATGAGCAGTTCTTC.